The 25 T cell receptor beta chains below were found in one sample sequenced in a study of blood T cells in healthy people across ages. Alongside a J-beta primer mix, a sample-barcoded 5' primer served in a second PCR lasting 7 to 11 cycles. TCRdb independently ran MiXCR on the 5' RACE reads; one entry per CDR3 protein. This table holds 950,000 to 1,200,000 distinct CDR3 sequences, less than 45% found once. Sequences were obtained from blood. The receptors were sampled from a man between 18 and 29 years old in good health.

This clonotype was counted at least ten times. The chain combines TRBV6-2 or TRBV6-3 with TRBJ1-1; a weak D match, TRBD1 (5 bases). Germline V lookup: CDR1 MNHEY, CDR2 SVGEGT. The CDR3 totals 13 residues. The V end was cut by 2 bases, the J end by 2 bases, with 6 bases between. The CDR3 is CASSYRTNTEAFF. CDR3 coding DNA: TGTGCCAGCAGTTACCGGACAAACACTGAAGCTTTCTTT.

The CDR3 here is CSVGGGYNSPLHF. Written as DNA, the CDR3 is TGCAGCGTTGGAGGCGGATATAATTCACCCCTCCACTTT. The gene calls are TRBV29-1 and TRBJ1-6; unclear D gene. Germline CDR1 SQVTM, CDR2 ANQGSEA. The V and J ends lost 4 bases and 4 bases respectively, with 8 bases between them. The CDR3 has 13 amino acids. The full variable domain, completed using reference TRBV29-1 and TRBJ1-6, is SAVISQKPSRDICQRGTSLTIQCQVDSQVTMMFWYRQQPGQSLTLIATANQGSEATYESGFVIDKFPISRPNLTFSTLTVSNMSPEDSSIYLCSVGGGYNSPLHFGNGTRLTVT.

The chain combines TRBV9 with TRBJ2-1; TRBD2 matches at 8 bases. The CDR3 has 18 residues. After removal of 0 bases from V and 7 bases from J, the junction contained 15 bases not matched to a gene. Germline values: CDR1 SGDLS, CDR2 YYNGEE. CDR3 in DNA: TGTGCCAGCAGCGTAGAGGGGGTGGTCGGGGGGGCTTTTAATGAGCAGTTCTTC. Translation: CASSVEGVVGGAFNEQFF.

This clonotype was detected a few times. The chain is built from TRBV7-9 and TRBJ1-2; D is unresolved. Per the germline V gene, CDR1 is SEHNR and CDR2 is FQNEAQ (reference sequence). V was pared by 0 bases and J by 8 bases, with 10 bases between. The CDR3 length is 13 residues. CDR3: CASSLAASRGYTF. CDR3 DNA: TGTGCCAGCAGCTTAGCGGCGTCTAGGGGCTACACCTTC.

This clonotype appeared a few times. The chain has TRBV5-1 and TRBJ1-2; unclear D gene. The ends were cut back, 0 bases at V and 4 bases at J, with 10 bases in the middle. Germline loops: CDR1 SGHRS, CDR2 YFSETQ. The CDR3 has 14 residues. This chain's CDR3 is CASSLEVRLYGYTF. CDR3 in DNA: TGCGCCAGCAGCTTGGAGGTACGGCTCTATGGCTACACCTTC.

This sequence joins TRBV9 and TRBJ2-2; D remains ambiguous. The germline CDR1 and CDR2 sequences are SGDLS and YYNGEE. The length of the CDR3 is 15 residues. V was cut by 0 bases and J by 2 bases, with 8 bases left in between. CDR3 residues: CASSVGSPNTGELFF. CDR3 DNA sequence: TGTGCCAGCAGCGTAGGCTCTCCTAACACCGGGGAGCTGTTTTTT.

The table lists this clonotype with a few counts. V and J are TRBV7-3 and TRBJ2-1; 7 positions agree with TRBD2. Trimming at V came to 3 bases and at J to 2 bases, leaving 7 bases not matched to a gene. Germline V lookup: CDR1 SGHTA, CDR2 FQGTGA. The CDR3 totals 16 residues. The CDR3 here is CASSLGGAGTYNEQFF. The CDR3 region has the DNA TGTGCCAGCAGCTTGGGAGGGGCAGGAACCTACAATGAGCAGTTCTTC.

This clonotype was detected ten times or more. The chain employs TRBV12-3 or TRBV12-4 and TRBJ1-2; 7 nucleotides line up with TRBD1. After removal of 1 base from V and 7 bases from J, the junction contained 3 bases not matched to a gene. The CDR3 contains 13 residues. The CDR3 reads CASSLGQGLGYTF. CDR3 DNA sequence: TGTGCCAGCAGTTTAGGACAGGGACTTGGCTACACCTTC.

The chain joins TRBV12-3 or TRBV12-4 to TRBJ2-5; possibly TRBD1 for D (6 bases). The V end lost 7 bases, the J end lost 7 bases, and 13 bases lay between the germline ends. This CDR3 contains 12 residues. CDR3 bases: TGTGCCAGCACAGGGGCCGATGGGACCCAGTACTTC. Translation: CASTGADGTQYF.

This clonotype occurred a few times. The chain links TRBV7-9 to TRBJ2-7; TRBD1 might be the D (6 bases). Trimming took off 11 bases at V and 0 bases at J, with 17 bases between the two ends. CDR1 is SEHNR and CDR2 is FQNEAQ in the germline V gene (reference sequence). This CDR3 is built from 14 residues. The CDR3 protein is CAVRTEISSYEQYF. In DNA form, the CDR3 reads TGTGCCGTTCGGACAGAAATCTCCTCCTACGAGCAGTACTTC.

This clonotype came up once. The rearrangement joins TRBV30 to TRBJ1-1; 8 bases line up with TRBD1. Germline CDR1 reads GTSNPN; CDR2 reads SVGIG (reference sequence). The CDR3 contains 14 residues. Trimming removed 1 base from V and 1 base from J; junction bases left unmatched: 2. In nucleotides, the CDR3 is TGTGCCTGGAGTGAAGGGACAGGGAACACTGAAGCTTTCTTT. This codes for CAWSEGTGNTEAFF.

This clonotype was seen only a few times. CDR3 region: CSAPVGPGANVLTF. The CDR3 DNA reads as TGCAGTGCCCCCGTTGGTCCTGGGGCCAACGTCCTGACTTTC. V gene TRBV20-1 combines with J gene TRBJ2-6; unclear D gene. Trimming shortened V by 6 bases and J by 2 bases, and 11 bases separated the two germline ends. Per germline, CDR1 DFQATT and CDR2 SNEGSKA (reference sequence). This CDR3 comprises 14 residues.

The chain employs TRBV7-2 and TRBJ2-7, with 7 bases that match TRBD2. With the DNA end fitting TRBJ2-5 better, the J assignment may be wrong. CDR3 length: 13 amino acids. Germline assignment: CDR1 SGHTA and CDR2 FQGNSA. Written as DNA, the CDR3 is TGTGCCAGTGGGAATCGGGGGGTTGAGACCCAGTACTTC. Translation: CASGNRGVETQYF.

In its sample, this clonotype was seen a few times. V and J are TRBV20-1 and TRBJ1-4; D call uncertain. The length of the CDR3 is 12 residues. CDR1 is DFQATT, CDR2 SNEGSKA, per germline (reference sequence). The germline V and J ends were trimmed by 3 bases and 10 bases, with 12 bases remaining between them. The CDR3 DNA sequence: TGCAGTGCTAGGGTAGCGGGCGGAAAACTGTTTTTT. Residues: CSARVAGGKLFF.

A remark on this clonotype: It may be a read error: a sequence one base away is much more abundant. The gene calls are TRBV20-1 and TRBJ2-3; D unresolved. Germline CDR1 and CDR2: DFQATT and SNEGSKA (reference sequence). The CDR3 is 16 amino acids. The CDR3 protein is CSARDLGLGSTDTQCF. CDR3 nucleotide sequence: TGCAGTGCTAGAGATCTCGGGTTAGGTTCAACAGATACGCAGTGTTTT.

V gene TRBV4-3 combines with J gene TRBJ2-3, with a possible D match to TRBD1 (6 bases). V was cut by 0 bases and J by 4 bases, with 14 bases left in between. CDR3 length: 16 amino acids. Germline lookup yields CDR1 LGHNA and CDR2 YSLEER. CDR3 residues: CASSQDVGAGADTQYF. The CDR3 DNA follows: TGCGCCAGCAGCCAAGACGTTGGTGCAGGGGCAGATACGCAGTATTTT.

CDR3 loop: CASSLASRPNTGELFF. In nucleotides, the CDR3 is TGCGCCAGCAGCTTGGCCTCCCGTCCTAACACCGGGGAGCTGTTTTTT. The V call is TRBV5-1, the J call TRBJ2-2; D gene unclear. Germline V gene lookup returns CDR1 SGHRS and CDR2 YFSETQ. The CDR3 loop spans 16 amino acids. V was shortened by 0 bases and J by 2 bases, with 11 bases between the two germline ends.

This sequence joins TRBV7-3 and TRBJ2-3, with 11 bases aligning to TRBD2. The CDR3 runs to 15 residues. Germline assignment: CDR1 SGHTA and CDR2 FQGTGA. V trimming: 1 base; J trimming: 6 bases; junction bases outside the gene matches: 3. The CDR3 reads CASSLSPSGGDTQYF. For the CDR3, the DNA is TGTGCCAGCAGCTTAAGTCCTAGCGGGGGGGATACGCAGTATTTT.

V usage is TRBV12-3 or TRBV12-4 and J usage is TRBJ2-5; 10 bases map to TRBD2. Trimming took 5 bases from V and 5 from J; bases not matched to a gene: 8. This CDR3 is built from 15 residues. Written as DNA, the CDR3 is TGTGCCAGCAGTCCCTCTAGCGGGGGTACGGAGACCCAGTACTTC. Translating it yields CASSPSSGGTETQYF.

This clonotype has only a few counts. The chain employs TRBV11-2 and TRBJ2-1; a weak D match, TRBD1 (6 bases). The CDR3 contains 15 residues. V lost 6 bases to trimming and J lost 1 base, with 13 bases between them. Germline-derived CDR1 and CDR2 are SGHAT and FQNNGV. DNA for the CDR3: TGTGCCAGCAGGGACAGCGGATTATCCTACAATGAGCAGTTCTTC. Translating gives CASRDSGLSYNEQFF.

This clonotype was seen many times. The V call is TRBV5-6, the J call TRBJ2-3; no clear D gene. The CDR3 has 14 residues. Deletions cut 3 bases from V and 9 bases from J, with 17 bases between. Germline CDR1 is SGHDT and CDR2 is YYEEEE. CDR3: CASSSTYPVWTQYF. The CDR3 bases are TGTGCCAGCAGCTCTACGTATCCGGTGTGGACGCAGTATTTT.

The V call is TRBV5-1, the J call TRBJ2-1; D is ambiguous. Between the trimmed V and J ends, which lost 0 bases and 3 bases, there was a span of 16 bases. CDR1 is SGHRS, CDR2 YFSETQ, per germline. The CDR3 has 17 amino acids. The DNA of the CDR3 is TGCGCCAGCAGCTTGGAGGGTAGCTCTACCATCTACAATGAGCAGTTCTTC. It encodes CASSLEGSSTIYNEQFF.

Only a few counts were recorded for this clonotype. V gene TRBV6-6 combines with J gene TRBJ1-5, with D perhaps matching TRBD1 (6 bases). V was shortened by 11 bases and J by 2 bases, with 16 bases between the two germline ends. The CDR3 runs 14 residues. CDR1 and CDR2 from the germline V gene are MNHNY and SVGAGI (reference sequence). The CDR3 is CAGASGGGNQPQHF. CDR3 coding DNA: TGTGCCGGAGCGTCCGGGGGCGGCAATCAGCCCCAGCATTTT.

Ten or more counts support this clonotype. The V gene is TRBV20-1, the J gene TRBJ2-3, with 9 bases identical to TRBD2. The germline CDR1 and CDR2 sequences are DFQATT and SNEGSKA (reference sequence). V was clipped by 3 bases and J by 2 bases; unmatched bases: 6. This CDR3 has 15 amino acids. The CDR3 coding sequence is TGCAGTGCTAGGTCGGGACTAGCCCACACAGATACGCAGTATTTT. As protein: CSARSGLAHTDTQYF.

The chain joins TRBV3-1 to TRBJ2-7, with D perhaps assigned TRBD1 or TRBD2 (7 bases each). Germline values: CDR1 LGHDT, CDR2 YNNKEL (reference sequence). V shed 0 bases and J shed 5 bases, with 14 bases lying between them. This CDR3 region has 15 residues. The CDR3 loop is CASSQDYRGGNEQYF. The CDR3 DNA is TGTGCCAGCAGCCAAGATTACAGGGGAGGGAACGAGCAGTACTTC.